This T cell receptor beta chain was captured in a study of control samples from healthy donors and cancer patients. Sequencing was performed with immunoSEQ multiplex PCR; in TCRdb, only in-frame clones are kept and a portion is missing. The sample lists roughly 100,000 clones, 92% occurring once. The CDR3 has 16 amino acids. The germline V gene has CDR1 MNHEY and CDR2 SVGEGT. With 4 bases clipped from V and 0 bases from J, the junction kept 6 bases outside the gene matches. The V gene is TRBV6-2 or TRBV6-3, the J gene TRBJ2-3; 8 bases are shared with TRBD2. Sequencing input: blood. The receptor was derived from a human donor in good health. The donor label of this sample is uncertain. The CDR3 DNA follows: TGTGCCAGCAGTTTACCCGGACTAGCTAGCACAGATACGCAGTATTTT. It translates to CASSLPGLASTDTQYF.